Many counts were recorded for the clone carrying this T cell receptor beta chain. These data are taken from a study of molecular identifiers for immune sequencing clone quantification. The CDR3 extends over 13 amino acids. Per the germline V gene, CDR1 is SGHDT and CDR2 is YYEEEE. V was trimmed by 0 bases and J by 7 bases, leaving 11 bases between them. Bulk TCR libraries used previously described methods and listed TCR primers. From the PCR reads, TCRdb called clonotypes with MiXCR, one entry per CDR3 protein. This sample has approximately 550,000 distinct CDR3 sequences, with 20% to 25% found just once.

The sequenced sample consisted of naive CD8+ T cells from blood, with Jurkat cell RNA spiked in. As for subset: FACS-sorted CD8+CD4-CCR7+CD45RA+ naive T cells. The sequence was collected from a human donor in good health. Some libraries in this study had Jurkat cell RNA spiked in. The chain combines TRBV5-6 with TRBJ2-7, with D unresolved. The CDR3 region has the DNA TGTGCCAGCAGCTTGGTGGTCCCTTTGGAGCAGTACTTC. It encodes CASSLVVPLEQYF.